Below, one TCR beta chain is given with its context. The target antigen is unknown. V was trimmed by 3 bases and J by 2 bases, leaving 18 bases between them. CDR3 length equals 17 residues. The germline gives CDR1 MGHRA, CDR2 YSYEKL. The sample originates from a study of cytomegalovirus exposure and HLA in healthy donors. Findings of the study overall: In vitro checks showed that three CMV-associated chains really do target CMV antigens. Later, an analysis found that TCR clusters from the first cohort tended to co-occur in the 110 or so validation repertoires.

Profiling relied on immunoSEQ multiplex PCR, and the TCRdb table lists in-frame clones only, not all of them. The sample carries hundreds of thousands of clones, 80% to 90% recorded once. The TCR comes from a woman in her late teens or twenties in good health and CMV-seronegative. The V call is TRBV4-1, the J call TRBJ2-3, with D possibly being TRBD1 (6 bases). Source material: PBMCs. CDR3 region: CASSHSSGAGYTDTQYF. DNA of the CDR3: TGCGCCAGCAGCCACTCATCAGGGGCCGGATACACAGATACGCAGTATTTT.